This entry concerns a single T cell receptor beta chain. The antigen is unknown. The CDR3 runs 16 residues. CDR1 is SGHDT, CDR2 YYEEEE, per germline. V lost 1 base and J lost 2, with 15 bases in between. This entry is derived from a study of CD4+ T cells in melanoma. Study observations and caveats: CD8+ T cell, macrophage and B cell function reportedly correlated with neoantigen-specific CD4+ T cells. In melanoma, neoantigen-specific CD4+ T cells reportedly differed in differentiation state.

Profiled with immunoSEQ multiplex PCR; TCRdb holds only in-frame clones, not every one. Among 9,500 to 13,000 clones, approximately 78% were seen once, and the ten largest hold roughly 20%. The chain links TRBV5-6 to TRBJ1-1; possible D gene TRBD1, 5 bases. What was sequenced was cells from a culture (not recorded whether cultured in vitro). The receptor was isolated from a human donor with melanoma. CDR3 DNA: TGTGCCAGCAGCTTGATTTATGGAGGGGTCAACACTGAAGCTTTCTTT. It yields the protein CASSLIYGGVNTEAFF.